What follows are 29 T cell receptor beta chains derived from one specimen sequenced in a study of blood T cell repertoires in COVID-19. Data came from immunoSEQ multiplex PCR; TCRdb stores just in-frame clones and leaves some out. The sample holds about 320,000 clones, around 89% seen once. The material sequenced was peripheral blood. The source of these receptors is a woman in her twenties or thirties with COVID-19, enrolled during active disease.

CDR3 nucleotides: TGCGCCAGCAGCCATCCTCTCTTGAACACTGAAGCTTTCTTT. This sequence encodes CASSHPLLNTEAFF. The chain joins TRBV4-1 to TRBJ1-1, with D unresolved. The germline V and J ends were trimmed by 3 bases and 0 bases, with 8 bases remaining between them. The CDR3 spans 14 residues. Germline lookup yields CDR1 MGHRA and CDR2 YSYEKL.

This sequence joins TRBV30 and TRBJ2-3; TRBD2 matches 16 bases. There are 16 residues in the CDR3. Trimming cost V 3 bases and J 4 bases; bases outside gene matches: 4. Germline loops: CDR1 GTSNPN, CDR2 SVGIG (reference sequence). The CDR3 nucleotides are TGTGCCTGGAGAGGGACTAGCGGGGGGGGCGCAGATACGCAGTATTTT. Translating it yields CAWRGTSGGGADTQYF.

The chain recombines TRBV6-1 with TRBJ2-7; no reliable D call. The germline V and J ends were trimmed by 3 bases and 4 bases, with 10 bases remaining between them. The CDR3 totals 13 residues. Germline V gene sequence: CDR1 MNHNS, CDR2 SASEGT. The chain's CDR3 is CASSDPGVYEQYF. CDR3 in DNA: TGTGCCAGCAGTGATCCCGGTGTTTACGAGCAGTACTTC.

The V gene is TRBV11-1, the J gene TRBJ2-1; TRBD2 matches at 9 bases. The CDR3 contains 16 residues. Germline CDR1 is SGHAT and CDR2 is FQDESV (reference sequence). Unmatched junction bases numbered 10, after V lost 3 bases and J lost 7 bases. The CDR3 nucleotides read TGTGCCAGCAGCTTTGCTAGCGGGGCCCTAAAGAATGAGCAGTTCTTC. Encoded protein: CASSFASGALKNEQFF.

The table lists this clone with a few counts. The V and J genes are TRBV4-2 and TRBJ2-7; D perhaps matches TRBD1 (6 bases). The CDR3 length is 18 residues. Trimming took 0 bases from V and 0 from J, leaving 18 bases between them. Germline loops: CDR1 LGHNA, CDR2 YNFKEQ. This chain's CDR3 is CASSQDNLGVRGSYEQYF. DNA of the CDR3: TGTGCCAGCAGCCAAGATAACCTTGGGGTCAGGGGCTCCTACGAGCAGTACTTC.

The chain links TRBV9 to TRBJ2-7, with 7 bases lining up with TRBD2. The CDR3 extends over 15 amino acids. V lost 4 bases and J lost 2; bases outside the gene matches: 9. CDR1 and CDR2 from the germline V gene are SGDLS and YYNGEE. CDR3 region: CASSPSWGGTYEQYF. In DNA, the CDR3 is TGTGCCAGCAGCCCATCGTGGGGGGGGACCTACGAGCAGTACTTC.

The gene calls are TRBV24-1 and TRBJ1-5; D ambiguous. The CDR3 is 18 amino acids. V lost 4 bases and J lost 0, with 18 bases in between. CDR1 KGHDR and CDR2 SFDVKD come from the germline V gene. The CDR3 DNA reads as TGTGCCACCAGTGACGACTGGCGATCCGAATATAGCAATCAGCCCCAGCATTTT. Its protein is CATSDDWRSEYSNQPQHF.

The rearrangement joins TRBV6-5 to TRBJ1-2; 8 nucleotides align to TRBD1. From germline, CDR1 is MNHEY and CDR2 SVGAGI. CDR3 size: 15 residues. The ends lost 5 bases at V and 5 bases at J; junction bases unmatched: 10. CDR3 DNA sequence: TGTGCCAGCAGTCCTCGACAGGGGCTAATGTATGGCTACACCTTC. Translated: CASSPRQGLMYGYTF.

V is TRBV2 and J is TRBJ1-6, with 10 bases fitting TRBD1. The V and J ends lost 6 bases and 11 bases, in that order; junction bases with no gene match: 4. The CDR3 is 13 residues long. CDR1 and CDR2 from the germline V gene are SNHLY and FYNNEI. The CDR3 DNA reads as TGTGCCAGCAGGTCGACAGGGGGCACACCCCTCCACTTT. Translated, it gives CASRSTGGTPLHF. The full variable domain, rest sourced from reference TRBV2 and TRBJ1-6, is EPEVTQTPSHQVTQMGQEVILRCVPISNHLYFYWYRQILGQKVEFLVSFYNNEISEKSEIFDDQFSVERPDGSNFTLKIRSTKLEDSAMYFCASRSTGGTPLHFGNGTRLTVT.

The DNA of the CDR3 is TGTGCCAGCAGAGGGGACAGCTCTAACTATGGCTACACCTTC. Translating gives CASRGDSSNYGYTF. The chain is built from TRBV2 and TRBJ1-2; TRBD1 aligns across 7 bases. After removal of 6 bases from V and 0 bases from J, the junction contained 4 bases not matched to a gene. The CDR3 has 14 amino acids. CDR1 is SNHLY, CDR2 FYNNEI, per germline. Together with reference TRBV2 and TRBJ1-2, the CDR3 gives the full variable domain: EPEVTQTPSHQVTQMGQEVILRCVPISNHLYFYWYRQILGQKVEFLVSFYNNEISEKSEIFDDQFSVERPDGSNFTLKIRSTKLEDSAMYFCASRGDSSNYGYTFGSGTRLTVV.

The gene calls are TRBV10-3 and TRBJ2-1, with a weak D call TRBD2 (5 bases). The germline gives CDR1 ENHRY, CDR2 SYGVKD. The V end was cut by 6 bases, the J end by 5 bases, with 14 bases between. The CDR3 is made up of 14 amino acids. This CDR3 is CAISSGGGDNEQFF. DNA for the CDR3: TGTGCCATCAGCTCCGGAGGTGGGGACAATGAGCAGTTCTTC.

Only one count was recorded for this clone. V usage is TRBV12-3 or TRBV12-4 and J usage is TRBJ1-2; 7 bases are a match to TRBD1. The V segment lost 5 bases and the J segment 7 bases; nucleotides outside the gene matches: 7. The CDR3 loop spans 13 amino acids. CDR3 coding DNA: TGTGCCAGCAGTCTCACAGGGGATGGTGGCTACACCTTC. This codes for CASSLTGDGGYTF.

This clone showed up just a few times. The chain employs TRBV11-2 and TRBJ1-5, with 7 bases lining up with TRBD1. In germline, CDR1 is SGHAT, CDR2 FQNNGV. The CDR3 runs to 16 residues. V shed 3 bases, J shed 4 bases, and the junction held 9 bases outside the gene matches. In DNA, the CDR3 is TGTGCCAGCAGCTTCAGACAGGGTAAACAGAATCAGCCCCAGCATTTT. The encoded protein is CASSFRQGKQNQPQHF.

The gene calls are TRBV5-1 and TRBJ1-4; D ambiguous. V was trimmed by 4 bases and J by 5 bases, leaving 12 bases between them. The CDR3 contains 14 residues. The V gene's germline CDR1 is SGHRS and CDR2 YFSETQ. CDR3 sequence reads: CASSPTETNEKLFF. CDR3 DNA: TGCGCCAGCAGCCCTACAGAAACCAATGAAAAACTGTTTTTT.

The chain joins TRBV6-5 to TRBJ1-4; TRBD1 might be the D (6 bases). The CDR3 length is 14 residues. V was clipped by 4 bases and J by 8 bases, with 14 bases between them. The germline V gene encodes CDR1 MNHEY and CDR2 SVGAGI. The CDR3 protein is CASSFRQGQEKLFF. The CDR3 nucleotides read TGTGCCAGCAGTTTCCGGCAGGGGCAGGAAAAACTGTTTTTT.

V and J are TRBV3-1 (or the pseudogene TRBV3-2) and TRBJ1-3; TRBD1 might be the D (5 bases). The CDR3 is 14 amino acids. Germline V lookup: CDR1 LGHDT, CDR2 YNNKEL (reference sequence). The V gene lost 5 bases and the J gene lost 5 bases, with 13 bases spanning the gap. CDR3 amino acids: CASSDRGSRNTIYF. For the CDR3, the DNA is TGTGCCAGCAGCGACCGGGGGTCGAGAAACACCATATATTTT.

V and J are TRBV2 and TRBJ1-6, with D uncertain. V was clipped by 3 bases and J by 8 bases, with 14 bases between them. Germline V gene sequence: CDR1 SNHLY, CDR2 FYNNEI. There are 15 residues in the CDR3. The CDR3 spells CASSDRGGAHSPLHF. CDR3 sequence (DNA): TGTGCCAGCAGTGATCGGGGAGGCGCCCATTCACCCCTCCACTTT.

The CDR3 here is CASSPGPDEKLFF. The DNA of the CDR3 is TGTGCCAGCTCACCAGGGCCGGATGAAAAACTGTTTTTT. V gene TRBV18 combines with J gene TRBJ1-4; no definite D call. V dropped 2 bases and J dropped 6 bases, with 7 bases sitting between them. The CDR3 contains 13 residues. Germline V lookup: CDR1 KGHSH, CDR2 LQKENI.

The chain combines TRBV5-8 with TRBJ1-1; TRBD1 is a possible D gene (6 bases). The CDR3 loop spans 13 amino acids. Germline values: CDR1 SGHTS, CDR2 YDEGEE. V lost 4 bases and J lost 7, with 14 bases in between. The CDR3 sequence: CASSGTQGIEAFF. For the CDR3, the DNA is TGTGCCAGCAGCGGAACACAGGGCATTGAAGCTTTCTTT.

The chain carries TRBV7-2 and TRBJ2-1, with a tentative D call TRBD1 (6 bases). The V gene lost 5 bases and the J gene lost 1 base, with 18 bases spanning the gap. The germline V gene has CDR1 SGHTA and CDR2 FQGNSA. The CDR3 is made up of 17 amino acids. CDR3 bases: TGTGCCAGCAGCCCTAGGGGGTTTAAGCGGTCCTACAATGAGCAGTTCTTC. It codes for CASSPRGFKRSYNEQFF.

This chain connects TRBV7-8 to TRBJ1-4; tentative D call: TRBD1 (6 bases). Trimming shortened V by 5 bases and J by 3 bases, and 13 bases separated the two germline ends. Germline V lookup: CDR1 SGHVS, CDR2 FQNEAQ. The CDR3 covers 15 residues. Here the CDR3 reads CASSQTGPPNEKLFF. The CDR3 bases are TGTGCCAGCAGCCAGACAGGCCCCCCTAATGAAAAACTGTTTTTT.

This chain's CDR3 is CASSIASGGPLAKNIQYF. The CDR3 bases are TGTGCCAGTAGTATCGCTAGCGGGGGCCCTCTAGCCAAAAACATTCAGTACTTC. This sequence joins TRBV19 and TRBJ2-4; 10 nucleotides agree with TRBD2. Germline V gene sequence: CDR1 LNHDA, CDR2 SQIVND (reference sequence). The V and J ends lost 3 bases and 0 bases, in that order; junction bases with no gene match: 8. There are 18 residues in the CDR3.

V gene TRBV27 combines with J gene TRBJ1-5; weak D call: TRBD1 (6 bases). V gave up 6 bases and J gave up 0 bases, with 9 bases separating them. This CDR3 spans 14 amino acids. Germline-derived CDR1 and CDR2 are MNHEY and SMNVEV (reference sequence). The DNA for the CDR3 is TGTGCCAGCAGCTTGACAGGTAGCAATCAGCCCCAGCATTTT. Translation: CASSLTGSNQPQHF.

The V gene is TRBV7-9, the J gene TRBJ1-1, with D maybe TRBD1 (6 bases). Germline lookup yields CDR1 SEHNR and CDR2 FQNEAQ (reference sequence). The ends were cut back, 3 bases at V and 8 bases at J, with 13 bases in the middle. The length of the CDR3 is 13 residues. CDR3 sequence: CASSFGLGTEAFF. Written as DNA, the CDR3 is TGTGCCAGCAGCTTCGGTTTGGGGACAGAAGCTTTCTTT.

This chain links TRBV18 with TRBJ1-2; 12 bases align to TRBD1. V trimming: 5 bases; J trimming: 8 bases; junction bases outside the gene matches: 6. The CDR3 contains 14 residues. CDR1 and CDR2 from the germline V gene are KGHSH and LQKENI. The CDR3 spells CASSKGQGAQGYTF. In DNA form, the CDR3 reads TGTGCCAGCTCAAAGGGACAGGGGGCACAGGGCTACACCTTC.

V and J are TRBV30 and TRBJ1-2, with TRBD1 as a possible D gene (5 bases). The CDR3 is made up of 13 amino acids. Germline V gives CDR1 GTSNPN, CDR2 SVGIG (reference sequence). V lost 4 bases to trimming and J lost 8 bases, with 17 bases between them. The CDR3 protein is CAWTKPQGKGYTF. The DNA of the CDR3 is TGTGCCTGGACCAAACCTCAGGGAAAAGGCTACACCTTC.

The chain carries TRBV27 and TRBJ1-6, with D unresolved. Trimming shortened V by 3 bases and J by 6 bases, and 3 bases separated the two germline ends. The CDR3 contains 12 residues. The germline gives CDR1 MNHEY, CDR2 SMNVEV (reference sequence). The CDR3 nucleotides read TGTGCCAGCAGTTTCGGTAATTCACCCCTCCACTTT. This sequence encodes CASSFGNSPLHF.

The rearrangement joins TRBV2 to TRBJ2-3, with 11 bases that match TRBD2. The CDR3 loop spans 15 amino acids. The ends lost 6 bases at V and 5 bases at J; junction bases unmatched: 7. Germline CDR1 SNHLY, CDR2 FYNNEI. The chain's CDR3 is CASSATGTSGDTQYF. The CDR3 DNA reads TGTGCCAGCAGCGCCACCGGGACTAGCGGAGATACGCAGTATTTT. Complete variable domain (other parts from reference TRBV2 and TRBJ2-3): EPEVTQTPSHQVTQMGQEVILRCVPISNHLYFYWYRQILGQKVEFLVSFYNNEISEKSEIFDDQFSVERPDGSNFTLKIRSTKLEDSAMYFCASSATGTSGDTQYFGPGTRLTVL.

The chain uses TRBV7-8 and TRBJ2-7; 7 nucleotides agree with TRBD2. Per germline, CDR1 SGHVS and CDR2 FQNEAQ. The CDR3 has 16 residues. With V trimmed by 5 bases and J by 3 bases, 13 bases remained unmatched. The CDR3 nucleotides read TGTGCCAGCAGCGCCTGGACACCGCCGGGAGGCTACGAGCAGTACTTC. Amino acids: CASSAWTPPGGYEQYF.